This TCR beta chain was recovered during a study of blood T cell repertoires in COVID-19. In the study overall: Whether acute or convalescent, the COVID-19 samples came from the United States, Italy and Spain.

The CDR3 sequence is 15 residues long. V gave up 0 bases and J gave up 5 bases, with 13 bases separating them. The germline CDR1 and CDR2 sequences are MNHEY and SVGAGI. The protocol was immunoSEQ multiplex PCR, while the TCRdb copy is restricted to in-frame clones and leaves out a portion. The sample carries a few hundred thousand clones, around 85% recorded once. The origin of this receptor is a woman aged 50 to 60 with active or convalescent COVID-19. Sequences were obtained from peripheral blood. V gene TRBV6-5 combines with J gene TRBJ1-1; no reliable D call. CDR3 nucleotide sequence: TGTGCCAGCAGTTACTCTATTACGGTTCGTACTGAAGCTTTCTTT. Translating gives CASSYSITVRTEAFF.